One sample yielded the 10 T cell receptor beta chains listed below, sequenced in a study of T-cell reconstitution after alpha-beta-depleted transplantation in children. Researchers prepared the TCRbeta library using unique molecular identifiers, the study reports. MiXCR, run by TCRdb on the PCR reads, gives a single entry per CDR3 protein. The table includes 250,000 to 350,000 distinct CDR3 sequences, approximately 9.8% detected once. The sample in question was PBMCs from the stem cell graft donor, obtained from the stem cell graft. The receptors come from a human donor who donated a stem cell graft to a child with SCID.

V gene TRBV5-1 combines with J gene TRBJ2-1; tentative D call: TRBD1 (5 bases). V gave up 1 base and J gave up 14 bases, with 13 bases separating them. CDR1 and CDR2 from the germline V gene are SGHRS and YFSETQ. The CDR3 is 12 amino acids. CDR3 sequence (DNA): TGCGCCAGCAGCTTGACAGGCGAAATGGAGTTCTTC. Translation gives CASSLTGEMEFF.

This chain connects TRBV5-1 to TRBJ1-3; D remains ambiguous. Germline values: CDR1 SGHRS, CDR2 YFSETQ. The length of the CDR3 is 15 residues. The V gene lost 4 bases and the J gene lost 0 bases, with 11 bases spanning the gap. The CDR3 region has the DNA TGCGCCAGCAGCCTAGACGCAAGCTCTGGAAACACCATATATTTT. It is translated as CASSLDASSGNTIYF.

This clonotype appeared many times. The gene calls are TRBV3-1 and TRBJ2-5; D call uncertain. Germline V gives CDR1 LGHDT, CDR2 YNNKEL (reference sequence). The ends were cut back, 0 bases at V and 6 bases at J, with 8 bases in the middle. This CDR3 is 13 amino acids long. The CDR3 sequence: CASSQETGQTQYF. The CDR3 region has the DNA TGTGCCAGCAGCCAAGAAACGGGTCAGACCCAGTACTTC.

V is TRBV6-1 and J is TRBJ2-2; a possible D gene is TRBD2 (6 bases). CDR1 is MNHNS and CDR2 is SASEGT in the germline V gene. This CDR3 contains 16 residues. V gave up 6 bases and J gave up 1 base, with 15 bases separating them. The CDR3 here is CASSLPNGGNTGELFF. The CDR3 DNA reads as TGTGCCAGCAGCCTACCTAACGGGGGGAACACCGGGGAGCTGTTTTTT.

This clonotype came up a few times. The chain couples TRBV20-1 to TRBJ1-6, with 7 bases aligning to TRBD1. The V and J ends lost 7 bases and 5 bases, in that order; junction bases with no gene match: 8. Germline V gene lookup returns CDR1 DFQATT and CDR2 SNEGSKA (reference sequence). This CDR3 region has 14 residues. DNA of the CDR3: TGCAGTGTTCCACAGGGGACCCATAATTCACCCCTCCACTTT. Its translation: CSVPQGTHNSPLHF.

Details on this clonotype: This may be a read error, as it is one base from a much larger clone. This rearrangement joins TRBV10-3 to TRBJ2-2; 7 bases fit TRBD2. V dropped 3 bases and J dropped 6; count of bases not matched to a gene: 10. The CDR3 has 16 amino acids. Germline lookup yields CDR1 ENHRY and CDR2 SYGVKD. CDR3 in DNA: TGTGCCATCAGTGATCATGAGTCTGGGGGGGCCGGGGAGCTGTTTTTT. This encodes CAISDHESGGAGELFF.

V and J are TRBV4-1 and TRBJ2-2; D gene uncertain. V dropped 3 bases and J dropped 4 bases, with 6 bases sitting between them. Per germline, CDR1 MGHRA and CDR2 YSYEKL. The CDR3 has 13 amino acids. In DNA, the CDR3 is TGCGCCAGCAGCCAGCTAGGCACCGGGGAGCTGTTTTTT. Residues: CASSQLGTGELFF.

CDR3 sequence: CASSFTDSYNEQFF. DNA of the CDR3: TGTGCCAGCAGCTTCACTGATTCCTACAATGAGCAGTTCTTC. V is TRBV7-9 and J is TRBJ2-1, with D hard to call. CDR1 SEHNR and CDR2 FQNEAQ come from the germline V gene (reference sequence). CDR3 length: 14 residues. Trimming took 3 bases from V and 1 from J, leaving 7 bases between them.

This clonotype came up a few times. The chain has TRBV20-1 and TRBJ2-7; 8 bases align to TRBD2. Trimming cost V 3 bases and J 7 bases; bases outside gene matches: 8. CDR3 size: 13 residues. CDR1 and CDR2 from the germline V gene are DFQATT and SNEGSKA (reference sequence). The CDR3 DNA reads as TGCAGTGCTAGTACGGGGGGGACTAAAGAGCAGTACTTC. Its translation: CSASTGGTKEQYF.

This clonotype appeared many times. The DNA for the CDR3 is TGTGCCAGCAGAGCTGTGGAAGAGACCCAGTACTTC. It specifies CASRAVEETQYF. The V call is TRBV7-6, the J call TRBJ2-5, with D uncertain. The V and J ends lost 6 bases and 3 bases respectively, with 8 bases between them. Germline CDR1 reads SGHVS; CDR2 reads FNYEAQ. The CDR3 runs to 12 residues.